This section outlines one T cell receptor (beta chain) sequence together with its context. The antigen is undetermined. Researchers ran the PCR with 60 Vbeta and 13 Jbeta primers. TCRdb's copy holds only in-frame clones and misses some; the assay was immunoSEQ multiplex PCR. This sample's table has 45,000 to 55,000 clones. This sample is part of a study of cytomegalovirus exposure and HLA in healthy donors. Points from the study as a whole: Reportedly, cytomegalovirus status was diagnosed with high sensitivity and specificity. V- and J-gene trimming of TCR beta was linked (in a later analysis) to a missense DCLRE1C variant.

Trimming left V 2 bases short and J 9 bases short, with 14 bases between. This CDR3 is 14 amino acids long. Germline lookup yields CDR1 MGHDK and CDR2 SYGVNS. The sequenced material came from PBMCs. The receptor comes from a man aged 40-49 years in good health and CMV-seropositive. This chain links TRBV25-1 with TRBJ1-5; D is undetermined. The CDR3: CASSEDDLSGPQHF. The CDR3 DNA follows: TGTGCCAGCAGTGAAGATGACTTGTCTGGGCCCCAGCATTTT.